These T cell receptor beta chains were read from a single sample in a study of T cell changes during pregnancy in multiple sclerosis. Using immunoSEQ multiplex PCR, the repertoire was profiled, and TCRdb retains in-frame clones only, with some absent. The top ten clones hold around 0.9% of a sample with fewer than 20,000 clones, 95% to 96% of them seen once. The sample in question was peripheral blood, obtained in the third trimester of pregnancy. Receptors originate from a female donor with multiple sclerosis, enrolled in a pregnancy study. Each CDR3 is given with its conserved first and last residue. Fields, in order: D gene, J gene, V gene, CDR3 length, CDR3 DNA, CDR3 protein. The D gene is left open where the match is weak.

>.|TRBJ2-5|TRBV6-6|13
TGTGCCAGCAGTTACTCGCTAGGAGAGACCCAGTACTTC
CASSYSLGETQYF
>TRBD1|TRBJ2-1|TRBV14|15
TGTGCCAGCAGCCTCCGGACAGGGTTCTACAATGAGCAGTTCTTC
CASSLRTGFYNEQFF
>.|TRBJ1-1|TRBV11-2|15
TGTGCCAGCAGCTTATCCCCAGGGGTGAACACTGAAGCTTTCTTT
CASSLSPGVNTEAFF
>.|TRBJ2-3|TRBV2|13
TGTGCCAGCGGAGTCAGGGGCACAGATACGCAGTATTTT
CASGVRGTDTQYF
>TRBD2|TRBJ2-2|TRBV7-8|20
TGTGCCAGCAGACCATCCAGTACGAGGCTAGCGGGAGGTTCAGCCGGGGAGCTGTTTTTT
CASRPSSTRLAGGSAGELFF
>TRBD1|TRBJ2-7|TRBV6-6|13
TGTGCCAGCAGTTACTCGACAGGGGGCAGGCAGTACTTC
CASSYSTGGRQYF
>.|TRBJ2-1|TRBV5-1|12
TGCGCCAGCGGTCAAAGGGGCAATGAGCAGTTCTTC
CASGQRGNEQFF
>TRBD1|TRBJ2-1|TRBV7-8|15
TGTGCCAGCAGCCCAACCCGGGACAGCTACAATGAGCAGTTCTTC
CASSPTRDSYNEQFF
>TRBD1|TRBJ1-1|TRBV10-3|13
TGTGCCACTGAATCGACAGGGAGGACTGAAGCTTTCTTT
CATESTGRTEAFF
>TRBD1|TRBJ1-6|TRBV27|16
TGTGCCAGCAGTAACCGGCAGGGACAGTATAATTCACCCCTCCACTTT
CASSNRQGQYNSPLHF
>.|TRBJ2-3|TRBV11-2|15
TGTGCCAGCAGCCAACGGCGGCCCTCTGCAGATACGCAGTATTTT
CASSQRRPSADTQYF